Following are 23 T cell receptor beta chains from one sample sequenced in a study of shared clonotypes between healthy human individuals. Profiled with immunoSEQ multiplex PCR; TCRdb holds only in-frame clones, not every one. There are more than 150,000 clones in the sample; over 50% occur only once, and 10% lies in the top ten. Sequencing was carried out using memory CD4+ T cells sorted from blood. Stated subset: CD45RA-negative fraction. The receptors originated from a man aged 25 to 40 in good health.

This clone has just one count. The V gene is TRBV18, the J gene TRBJ2-1; no firm D call. This CDR3 is 17 amino acids long. In germline, CDR1 is KGHSH, CDR2 LQKENI. Deletions cut 0 bases from V and 2 bases from J, with 14 bases between. CDR3 bases: TGTGCCAGCTCACCACCGAATCGTGGGATAGCCTACAATGAGCAGTTCTTC. It codes for CASSPPNRGIAYNEQFF.

This clone has more than one count but fewer than ten. This chain links TRBV10-3 with TRBJ2-1; 8 positions agree with TRBD2. After removal of 1 base from V and 7 bases from J, the junction contained 6 bases not matched to a gene. Germline values: CDR1 ENHRY, CDR2 SYGVKD. There are 15 residues in the CDR3. The chain's CDR3 is CAISEWLAGDNEQFF. DNA of the CDR3: TGTGCCATCAGTGAGTGGCTAGCGGGTGATAATGAGCAGTTCTTC.

This clone has only a few counts. The J gene is TRBJ2-7, the V gene TRBV7-6, with D uncertain. CDR3 length equals 11 residues. The germline V and J ends were trimmed by 1 base and 6 bases, with 4 bases remaining between them. Germline CDR1 SGHVS, CDR2 FNYEAQ. The CDR3 reads CASSLETEQYF. The DNA of the CDR3 is TGTGCCAGCAGCTTAGAGACCGAGCAGTACTTC.

This chain uses TRBV5-1 with TRBJ1-1; D not resolved. V was shortened by 0 bases and J by 2 bases, with 11 bases between the two germline ends. Germline V gene sequence: CDR1 SGHRS, CDR2 YFSETQ. The CDR3 has 15 residues. CDR3 in amino acids: CASSLGGGRNTEAFF. CDR3 DNA sequence: TGCGCCAGCAGCTTGGGGGGAGGGAGAAACACTGAAGCTTTCTTT.

This clone was recorded a few times. This sequence joins TRBV6-5 and TRBJ2-3; 14 bases match TRBD2. This CDR3 has 15 residues. J lost 5 bases, V lost 6 bases, and 4 bases had no gene match. CDR1 is MNHEY and CDR2 is SVGAGI in the germline V gene. The CDR3 here is CASSSGLAGGDTQYF. CDR3 bases: TGTGCCAGCAGCTCCGGACTAGCGGGAGGAGATACGCAGTATTTT.

The chain is built from TRBV5-6 and TRBJ2-2, with D uncertain. V lost 0 bases and J 4 bases, leaving 10 bases between the germline ends. CDR1 and CDR2 from the germline V gene are SGHDT and YYEEEE. The CDR3 totals 15 residues. In nucleotides, the CDR3 is TGTGCCAGCAGCTTGGGCACGGCTGTCACCGGGGAGCTGTTTTTT. Translation gives CASSLGTAVTGELFF.

Here the CDR3 DNA reads TGTGCCAGCAGCCATTGGCAGACAGGACCTGAAAAACTGTTTTTT. It codes for CASSHWQTGPEKLFF. J is TRBJ1-4 and V is TRBV5-4; a weak D match, TRBD1 (6 bases). CDR1 is SGHNT and CDR2 is YYREEE in the germline V gene (reference sequence). The CDR3 is made up of 15 amino acids. V lost 4 bases, J lost 7 bases, and 17 bases lay in between.

This clone was seen more than once but under ten times. The CDR3 loop reads CASSSEPGLAGHNEQFF. CDR3 sequence (DNA): TGCGCCAGCAGCTCCGAACCGGGACTAGCGGGACACAATGAGCAGTTCTTC. V usage is TRBV5-1 and J usage is TRBJ2-1; 13 positions match TRBD2. V shed 3 bases and J 5 bases; nucleotides not matched to a gene: 8. Germline V gene lookup returns CDR1 SGHRS and CDR2 YFSETQ. The CDR3 runs 17 residues.

This rearrangement joins TRBV11-3 to TRBJ2-5, with D perhaps TRBD1 (6 bases). V was pared by 1 base and J by 3 bases, with 12 bases between. The germline V gene has CDR1 SGHNT and CDR2 YENEEA. This CDR3 contains 15 residues. This chain's CDR3 is CASSLGGGGKETQYF. The CDR3 nucleotides are TGTGCCAGCAGCTTAGGTGGGGGCGGAAAAGAGACCCAGTACTTC.

This chain connects TRBV5-6 to TRBJ2-4, with TRBD2 identical over 8 bases. There are 17 residues in the CDR3. The germline gives CDR1 SGHDT, CDR2 YYEEEE. The junction had 13 bases not matched to a gene; V was cut back by 1 base and J by 7 bases. In DNA, the CDR3 is TGTGCCAGCAGCTTGCAAGTCACCGGGACTAGAAGGAACATTCAGTACTTC. This translates into CASSLQVTGTRRNIQYF. The full variable domain, completed using reference TRBV5-6 and TRBJ2-4, is DAGVTQSPTHLIKTRGQQVTLRCSPKSGHDTVSWYQQALGQGPQFIFQYYEEEERQRGNFPDRFSGHQFPNYSSELNVNALLLGDSALYLCASSLQVTGTRRNIQYFGAGTRLSVL.

CDR3 region: CASSLGFGNTEAFF. The CDR3 coding sequence is TGTGCCAGCAGTCTAGGTTTCGGGAACACTGAAGCTTTCTTT. The chain uses TRBV6-4 and TRBJ1-1; D ambiguous. Trimming removed 5 bases from V and 1 base from J, with 11 bases in between. The CDR3 runs to 14 residues. In germline, CDR1 is MRHNA, CDR2 SNTAGT.

The chain couples TRBV19 to TRBJ1-5; 9 bases are a match to TRBD1. This CDR3 region has 15 residues. The V gene's germline CDR1 is LNHDA and CDR2 SQIVND (reference sequence). V was pared by 4 bases and J by 6 bases, with 7 bases of the junction left unmatched. DNA for the CDR3: TGTGCCAGTAGTACGGGGACAGGGCGGACTCAGCCCCAGCATTTT. Encoded protein: CASSTGTGRTQPQHF.

The J gene is TRBJ2-1, the V gene TRBV4-1; 9 bases map to TRBD1. J was trimmed by 7 bases and V by 4 bases; bases with no gene match: 11. The CDR3 contains 16 residues. CDR1 and CDR2 (germline): MGHRA, YSYEKL. The CDR3 coding sequence is TGCGCCAGCAGCCGGGACGGGACAGGGTTTTTGAATGAGCAGTTCTTC. It is translated as CASSRDGTGFLNEQFF.

V is TRBV30 and J is TRBJ2-7; 8 bases map to TRBD1. The germline V gene has CDR1 GTSNPN and CDR2 SVGIG (reference sequence). The length of the CDR3 is 11 residues. Trimming cost V 5 bases and J 5 bases; bases outside gene matches: 2. The CDR3 here is CAWRTGHEQYF. CDR3 DNA: TGTGCCTGGCGGACAGGGCACGAGCAGTACTTC.

The chain uses TRBV11-2 and TRBJ2-7; no firm D call. V lost 5 bases and J 9 bases, leaving 14 bases between the germline ends. This CDR3 has 12 amino acids. Germline-derived CDR1 and CDR2 are SGHAT and FQNNGV. For the CDR3, the DNA is TGTGCCAGCAGCCTCACCCGCGGCGGGCAGTACTTC. It translates to CASSLTRGGQYF.

V gene TRBV13 combines with J gene TRBJ2-7; TRBD2 aligns across 11 bases. The V segment lost 3 bases and the J segment 2 bases; nucleotides outside the gene matches: 12. This CDR3 region has 18 residues. The germline V gene has CDR1 PRHDT and CDR2 FYEKMQ (reference sequence). The CDR3 nucleotides are TGTGCCAGCAGCTTTAGTCGATTGGGACTAGCGGACCCCTACGAGCAGTACTTC. It codes for CASSFSRLGLADPYEQYF.

The gene calls are TRBV11-2 and TRBJ2-3; D may be TRBD2 (6 bases). Trimming took 1 base from V and 8 from J, leaving 19 bases between them. The CDR3 contains 16 residues. Germline CDR1 and CDR2: SGHAT and FQNNGV. In DNA, the CDR3 is TGTGCCAGCAGCTTAGGAGCGGGCGCAAGTCGGGGTACGCAGTATTTT. Translation: CASSLGAGASRGTQYF.

The chain carries TRBV28 and TRBJ1-2; D unclear. The length of the CDR3 is 12 residues. The germline gives CDR1 MDHEN, CDR2 SYDVKM. V shed 6 bases and J shed 6 bases, with 11 bases lying between them. The CDR3 DNA reads as TGTGCCAGCAGCCCTCGGATAGATGGCTACACCTTC. Its protein product is CASSPRIDGYTF.

J is TRBJ1-2 and V is TRBV29-1, with 8 bases matching TRBD1. The CDR3 has 12 amino acids. Germline V CDR1 and CDR2: SQVTM, ANQGSEA. V lost 6 bases to trimming and J lost 6 bases; unmatched junction nucleotides: 6. Here the CDR3 reads CSVGQARNGYTF. The CDR3 DNA follows: TGCAGCGTGGGACAGGCTAGAAATGGCTACACCTTC. Drawing the rest from reference TRBV29-1 and TRBJ1-2, the complete variable domain is SAVISQKPSRDICQRGTSLTIQCQVDSQVTMMFWYRQQPGQSLTLIATANQGSEATYESGFVIDKFPISRPNLTFSTLTVSNMSPEDSSIYLCSVGQARNGYTFGSGTRLTVV.

The V and J genes are TRBV2 and TRBJ1-1; D is ambiguous. CDR1 is SNHLY, CDR2 FYNNEI, per germline. CDR3 length equals 14 residues. Trimming pared 2 bases from V and 0 bases from J, leaving 7 bases between. The CDR3 nucleotides are TGTGCCAGCAGTGAACGCCACCTGAACACTGAAGCTTTCTTT. Its translation is CASSERHLNTEAFF. Full variable domain (missing parts from reference TRBV2 and TRBJ1-1): EPEVTQTPSHQVTQMGQEVILRCVPISNHLYFYWYRQILGQKVEFLVSFYNNEISEKSEIFDDQFSVERPDGSNFTLKIRSTKLEDSAMYFCASSERHLNTEAFFGQGTRLTVV.

There are a few counts of this clone. The gene calls are TRBV14 and TRBJ2-7; D gene ambiguous. The V and J ends lost 1 base and 2 bases respectively, with 15 bases between them. This CDR3 region has 16 residues. Per germline, CDR1 SGHDN and CDR2 FVKESK. CDR3 amino acids: CASSQAPLRLAYEQYF. The CDR3 DNA is TGTGCCAGCAGCCAAGCCCCTTTGCGACTCGCCTACGAGCAGTACTTC.

The chain recombines TRBV18 with TRBJ2-1, with D perhaps matching TRBD1 or TRBD2 (5 bases each). Trimming removed 6 bases from V and 5 bases from J, with 14 bases in between. In germline, CDR1 is KGHSH, CDR2 LQKENI. CDR3 length: 14 residues. The CDR3 nucleotides are TGTGCCAGCTCGCCGGGGCTAGCCAACAATGAGCAGTTCTTC. This codes for CASSPGLANNEQFF.

This clone was observed once. This chain connects TRBV15 to TRBJ2-7, with D possibly TRBD1 on 6 matching bases. CDR3 length: 14 amino acids. V lost 5 bases to trimming and J lost 3 bases, with 14 bases between them. The V gene's germline CDR1 is LNHNV and CDR2 YYDKDF (reference sequence). CDR3 nucleotide sequence: TGTGCCACCAGCGCAAACCCGGACAGCTACGAGCAGTACTTC. Translated: CATSANPDSYEQYF.